Listed here are 18 T cell receptor beta chains from one sample, sequenced in a study of OX40 agonist ivuxolimab in advanced cancers. The library was produced with the immunoSEQ multiplex PCR assay. As stored in TCRdb, this immuneACCESS dataset retains in-frame rearrangements with V and J assigned. A fraction of the clones does not appear; measured against another copy, unresolved V genes explain less than half of the discrepancy, and the remainder lacks a known reason. This sample gives about 61,000 clones in total; around 86% of them show up just once. Of the sample, roughly 3.4% falls within the top ten clones. The specimen comprised CD4+ or CD8+ T cells sorted from blood, sampled in a trial of the OX40 agonist ivuxolimab. These TCRs come from an adult with an advanced solid tumor such as melanoma, head and neck, liver or kidney cancer.

The chain couples TRBV11-3 to TRBJ2-2, with D possibly being TRBD1 (5 bases). There are 13 residues in the CDR3. Trimming cost V 5 bases and J 7 bases, with 11 bases left between them. Germline CDR1 reads SGHNT; CDR2 reads YENEEA. The CDR3 sequence is CASSPRGGGELFF. The CDR3 region has the DNA TGTGCCAGCAGCCCAAGGGGTGGCGGGGAGCTGTTTTTT.

For the CDR3, the DNA is TGTGCCAGCAGCCTCATAAGCTACGAGCAGTACTTC. Translating gives CASSLISYEQYF. The J gene is TRBJ2-7, the V gene TRBV7-9; D call uncertain. Trimming took 5 bases from V and 3 from J, leaving 8 bases between them. Germline V gene lookup returns CDR1 SEHNR and CDR2 FQNEAQ (reference sequence). This CDR3 is built from 12 residues.

The rearrangement links TRBV7-3 to TRBJ2-2, with D maybe TRBD2 (6 bases). The ends were cut back, 4 bases at V and 3 bases at J, with 12 bases in the middle. The CDR3 has 15 residues. Germline lookup yields CDR1 SGHTA and CDR2 FQGTGA. The CDR3 DNA is TGTGCCAGCAGCTCGGGGGTCATGGACACCGGGGAGCTGTTTTTT. Its translation is CASSSGVMDTGELFF.

V is TRBV11-3 and J is TRBJ2-1; 7 positions agree with TRBD1. The CDR3 extends over 16 amino acids. In germline, CDR1 is SGHNT, CDR2 YENEEA. V shed 2 bases and J 6 bases; nucleotides not matched to a gene: 10. CDR3 region: CASSLLTGAAGNEQFF. The CDR3 nucleotides read TGTGCCAGCAGCTTACTTACAGGGGCGGCGGGCAATGAGCAGTTCTTC.

The chain recombines TRBV30 with TRBJ1-2, with D hard to call. V was clipped by 1 base and J by 0 bases, with 3 bases between them. CDR3 size: 12 residues. Germline CDR1 and CDR2: GTSNPN and SVGIG (reference sequence). CDR3 DNA sequence: TGTGCCTGGAGTGACACTAACTATGGCTACACCTTC. Translating gives CAWSDTNYGYTF. Drawing the rest from reference TRBV30 and TRBJ1-2, the complete variable domain is SQTIHQWPATLVQPVGSPLSLECTVEGTSNPNLYWYRQAAGRGLQLLFYSVGIGQISSEVPQNLSASRPQDRQFILSSKKLLLSDSGFYLCAWSDTNYGYTFGSGTRLTVV.

The rearrangement links TRBV5-1 to TRBJ2-5; 10 nucleotides agree with TRBD1. Germline CDR1 and CDR2: SGHRS and YFSETQ. CDR3 size: 15 residues. With 4 bases clipped from V and 5 bases from J, the junction kept 8 bases outside the gene matches. The CDR3 region is CASSPRQGAGETQYF. The CDR3 DNA follows: TGCGCCAGCAGCCCTCGACAGGGGGCTGGCGAGACCCAGTACTTC. Full variable domain (missing parts from reference TRBV5-1 and TRBJ2-5): KAGVTQTPRYLIKTRGQQVTLSCSPISGHRSVSWYQQTPGQGLQFLFEYFSETQRNKGNFPGRFSGRQFSNSRSEMNVSTLELGDSALYLCASSPRQGAGETQYFGPGTRLLVL.

J is TRBJ1-3 and V is TRBV18; D remains unclear. This CDR3 is 16 amino acids long. Germline loops: CDR1 KGHSH, CDR2 LQKENI. Trimming pared 0 bases from V and 0 bases from J, leaving 9 bases between. The CDR3 loop reads CASSPPGLSSGNTIYF. The CDR3 DNA sequence: TGTGCCAGCTCACCACCGGGTTTGAGCTCTGGAAACACCATATATTTT. The entire variable domain, with the rest obtained from reference TRBV18 and TRBJ1-3, is as follows: NAGVMQNPRHLVRRRGQEARLRCSPMKGHSHVYWYRQLPEEGLKFMVYLQKENIIDESGMPKERFSAEFPKEGPSILRIQQVVRGDSAAYFCASSPPGLSSGNTIYFGEGSWLTVV.

The rearrangement joins TRBV18 to TRBJ2-3; 7 nucleotides match TRBD1. V was pared by 1 base and J by 4 bases, with 8 bases of the junction left unmatched. Per the germline V gene, CDR1 is KGHSH and CDR2 is LQKENI. The CDR3 is made up of 16 amino acids. The CDR3: CASSPQTGARSDTQYF. The CDR3 nucleotides are TGTGCCAGCTCACCACAAACAGGGGCAAGGTCAGATACGCAGTATTTT.

About this clone: Other DNA sequences from this sample encode an identical CDR3 as well. The chain joins TRBV7-8 to TRBJ1-3, with TRBD1 matching 7 bases. Trimming took 6 bases from V and 4 from J; bases not matched to a gene: 3. The germline gives CDR1 SGHVS, CDR2 FQNEAQ. The CDR3 spans 13 residues. The CDR3 DNA reads as TGTGCCAGCAGTTCGGGACAGGGAAACACCATATATTTT. Translation: CASSSGQGNTIYF.

This clone has just one count. The chain joins TRBV5-1 to TRBJ1-2; no clear D gene. Trimming cost V 4 bases and J 5 bases, with 12 bases left between them. This CDR3 spans 13 amino acids. Germline V gene data show CDR1 as SGHRS and CDR2 as YFSETQ. The CDR3 DNA reads as TGCGCCAGCAGCCCCGGGGAGGAATATGGCTACACCTTC. Residues: CASSPGEEYGYTF.

In regard to this clone: One end of the junction is discordant with germline, which a read error may explain. The chain couples TRBV20-1 to TRBJ2-1; D is perhaps TRBD1 (6 bases). The CDR3 spans 8 residues. In germline, CDR1 is DFQATT, CDR2 SNEGSKA (reference sequence). The CDR3 nucleotides read TGCAGTGCTGGGGGCGTCATCTTC. Translating it yields CSAGGVIF.

The rearrangement uses TRBV30 and TRBJ2-5, with 15 bases identical to TRBD2. The CDR3 runs to 16 residues. CDR1 and CDR2 (germline): GTSNPN, SVGIG (reference sequence). V lost 3 bases and J lost 5; bases outside the gene matches: 7. The CDR3 bases are TGTGCCTGGAGGGGGACTAGCGGGGGGCAGGGGGAGACCCAGTACTTC. As protein: CAWRGTSGGQGETQYF.

V gene TRBV27 combines with J gene TRBJ1-4; D is ambiguous. CDR1 is MNHEY, CDR2 SMNVEV, per germline (reference sequence). Between the trimmed V and J ends, which lost 2 bases and 8 bases, there was a span of 9 bases. This CDR3 has 13 amino acids. The CDR3 is CASSLIGREKLFF. The CDR3 DNA sequence: TGTGCCAGCAGTTTAATTGGGAGGGAAAAACTGTTTTTT.

This chain links TRBV5-1 with TRBJ2-7; D remains unclear. The germline CDR1 and CDR2 sequences are SGHRS and YFSETQ. With 2 bases removed from V and 11 bases from J, the gap between germline ends came to 11 bases. The CDR3 totals 11 residues. CDR3 in amino acids: CASSFPLKKYF. In DNA form, the CDR3 reads TGCGCCAGCAGCTTCCCGTTAAAAAAGTACTTC.

A single count supports this clone. The J gene is TRBJ1-3, the V gene TRBV30; D unresolved. With 5 bases removed from V and 0 bases from J, the gap between germline ends came to 5 bases. The CDR3 loop spans 12 amino acids. Germline values: CDR1 GTSNPN, CDR2 SVGIG (reference sequence). CDR3 bases: TGTGCCTGGGAGAGCTCTGGAAACACCATATATTTT. Protein product: CAWESSGNTIYF. Filled out from reference TRBV30 and TRBJ1-3, the complete variable domain reads SQTIHQWPATLVQPVGSPLSLECTVEGTSNPNLYWYRQAAGRGLQLLFYSVGIGQISSEVPQNLSASRPQDRQFILSSKKLLLSDSGFYLCAWESSGNTIYFGEGSWLTVV.

The chain employs TRBV11-3 and TRBJ2-5, with 9 nucleotides matching TRBD1. This CDR3 contains 14 residues. V trimming: 4 bases; J trimming: 1 base; junction bases outside the gene matches: 1. Germline V gives CDR1 SGHNT, CDR2 YENEEA. The CDR3 reads CASSWGQGQETQYF. DNA of the CDR3: TGTGCCAGCAGCTGGGGACAGGGCCAAGAGACCCAGTACTTC.

The chain couples TRBV11-3 to TRBJ2-3; D call uncertain. The germline V gene encodes CDR1 SGHNT and CDR2 YENEEA. Trimming removed 5 bases from V and 5 bases from J, with 8 bases in between. CDR3 length: 12 amino acids. This CDR3 reads CASSAARDTQYF. CDR3 bases: TGTGCCAGCAGCGCCGCCAGAGATACGCAGTATTTT. Full variable domain (missing parts from reference TRBV11-3 and TRBJ2-3): EAGVVQSPRYKIIEKKQPVAFWCNPISGHNTLYWYLQNLGQGPELLIRYENEEAVDDSQLPKDRFSAERLKGVDSTLKIQPAELGDSAVYLCASSAARDTQYFGPGTRLTVL.

The chain is built from TRBV18 and TRBJ1-5; D unclear. With 3 bases removed from V and 5 bases from J, the gap between germline ends came to 8 bases. CDR3 length equals 13 residues. Germline-derived CDR1 and CDR2 are KGHSH and LQKENI. CDR3 protein: CASSPHPDQPQHF. The CDR3 DNA reads TGTGCCAGCTCACCGCATCCGGATCAGCCCCAGCATTTT.